The clone carrying this TCR beta chain has a handful of counts. Its matching antigen is unknown. Unique molecular identifiers tagged individual cDNA molecules. TCRdb reprocessed the 5' RACE reads with MiXCR, giving one entry per CDR3 protein. Of 60,000 to 75,000 distinct CDR3 sequences listed, about a tenth are singletons. The data were obtained in a study of early T cells in non-severe SARS-CoV-2 infection. Study-wide context: Chains were not paired, and sequencing was done on bulk RNA from unsorted whole blood.

Overall study findings and caveats: VDJdb matching skewed toward anti-spike CD8 responses, missing private and CD4 specificities.

V lost 2 bases, J lost 3 bases, and 8 bases stayed unmatched. The length of the CDR3 is 17 residues. Material: whole blood, obtained at baseline. The TCR sequence derives from an adult who was a healthcare worker with PCR-confirmed SARS-CoV-2 infection or an uninfected control (not recorded which). The gene calls are TRBV12-3 or TRBV12-4 and TRBJ2-7; 12 positions match TRBD2. The CDR3 is CASSLRTSGTRHYEQYF. CDR3 nucleotides: TGTGCCAGCAGTTTAAGGACTAGCGGGACCAGACACTACGAGCAGTACTTC.